This T cell receptor (beta chain) was captured in a study of T cell responses to AZD1222 COVID-19 vaccine. This CDR3 contains 14 residues. Trimming removed 4 bases at V and 4 bases at J, with 13 bases between. Germline CDR1 reads SNHLY; CDR2 reads FYNNEI. Assay: immunoSEQ multiplex PCR; the TCRdb copy retains only in-frame clones and omits some. The sample has about 140,000 clones, under 90% seen once. V and J are TRBV2 and TRBJ1-2; unclear D gene. The origin of this receptor is an adult who received the AZD1222 COVID-19 vaccine. Specimen: peripheral blood, collected 28 days after the second AZD1222 dose. CDR3 DNA: TGTGCCAGCAGTGGCCCCAGGAAGCTCTATGGCTACACCTTC. Residues: CASSGPRKLYGYTF. The full variable domain, completed using reference TRBV2 and TRBJ1-2, is EPEVTQTPSHQVTQMGQEVILRCVPISNHLYFYWYRQILGQKVEFLVSFYNNEISEKSEIFDDQFSVERPDGSNFTLKIRSTKLEDSAMYFCASSGPRKLYGYTFGSGTRLTVV.